This T cell receptor (beta chain) originates from a study of graft-versus-host responses after intestinal transplantation. Study information: Recipients obtained multivisceral, liver-intestinal, or isolated intestinal transplants. Each recipient received anti-thymocyte globulin induction, then tacrolimus and steroids for approximately 3 years.

Study outcomes and limitations: Investigators detected GvH clones in recipient marrow, with some emerging earlier in ileum or blood. Early after transplant, HvG clones declined as circulating GvH clones peaked.

Germline lookup yields CDR1 SGHRS and CDR2 YFSETQ. Trimming took 2 bases from V and 1 from J, leaving 6 bases between them. CDR3 length equals 13 residues. Assay: immunoSEQ multiplex PCR; the TCRdb copy retains only in-frame clones and omits some. The profile covers roughly 73,000 clones, with roughly 91% appearing a single time and around 7.8% taken by the ten largest. Regarding this clone: No antigen is known for it.

This chain links TRBV5-1 with TRBJ1-1; maybe TRBD1 (5 bases). The sample here was unstimulated CD8+ T cells sorted from spleen or lymph node cells, taken before transplant. The origin of this receptor is a human donor who was the organ donor for an intestinal transplant. In DNA, the CDR3 is TGCGCCAGCAGCTTTGGGGGGAACACTGAAGCTTTCTTT. It translates to CASSFGGNTEAFF.